This is a list of T cell receptor beta chains from one sample in a study of cytomegalovirus exposure and HLA in healthy donors. The method was immunoSEQ multiplex PCR; TCRdb's version includes in-frame clones alone and lacks a portion of them. The data hold roughly 150,000 clones, with 70% to 80% observed a single time. Material: PBMCs. The receptors were sampled from a woman aged 55-69 years in good health and CMV-seropositive. CDR3s include the opening cysteine and the closing phenylalanine or tryptophan. D genes are given only for firm matches. The size entry is marked missing in some rows and otherwise reads once, few, many or a size class.

TRBD1	TRBV18	TRBJ1-1	.	CASSPQDRDLGTEAFF	TGTGCCAGCTCACCACAGGACAGGGATTTGGGCACTGAAGCTTTCTTT
.	TRBV5-1	TRBJ2-3	.	CASSPYRDKADTQYF	TGCGCCAGCAGCCCCTACAGGGACAAAGCAGATACGCAGTATTTT
.	TRBV7-2	TRBJ2-7	.	CASSTGQTTFYEQYF	TGTGCCAGCAGCACCGGACAGACCACCTTTTACGAGCAGTACTTC
.	TRBV4-2	TRBJ2-1	.	CASSQDRDKWYNEQFF	TGTGCCAGCAGCCAAGATCGGGACAAGTGGTACAATGAGCAGTTCTTC
.	TRBV4-1	TRBJ1-5	few	CASSQSSRLDSNQPQHF	TGCGCCAGCAGCCAGTCCAGCCGGCTAGATAGCAATCAGCCCCAGCATTTT
TRBD1	TRBV7-9	TRBJ2-7	few	CASSSPHRDRAAEQYF	TGTGCCAGCAGCTCCCCTCACCGAGACAGGGCGGCCGAGCAGTACTTC
.	TRBV4-2	TRBJ1-2	.	CASSQDPRGVDYGYTF	TGTGCCAGCAGCCAAGATCCCCGGGGGGTTGACTATGGCTACACCTTC
TRBD2	TRBV4-1	TRBJ2-3	.	CASSQESGGRATDTQYF	TGCGCCAGCAGCCAAGAGAGTGGCGGGAGGGCCACAGATACGCAGTATTTT
.	TRBV18	TRBJ2-5	.	CASSPLPAGPETQYF	TGTGCCAGCTCACCATTACCCGCGGGACCAGAGACCCAGTACTTC
TRBD1	TRBV6-5	TRBJ1-4	once	CASSRQGWGEKLFF	TGTGCCAGCAGTCGACAGGGATGGGGGGAAAAACTGTTTTTT
TRBD1	TRBV28	TRBJ1-4	.	CASRPGTGAGEKLFF	TGTGCCAGCAGGCCCGGGACAGGGGCGGGGGAAAAACTGTTTTTT
.	TRBV30	TRBJ1-1	.	CAWSVHRAEAFF	TGTGCCTGGAGCGTTCACAGGGCTGAAGCTTTCTTT
.	TRBV19	TRBJ1-4	.	CASKSLKQKNEKLFF	TGTGCCAGTAAATCTCTGAAACAGAAAAATGAAAAACTGTTTTTT
.	TRBV28	TRBJ1-3	.	CASSFGGVSNGGTIYF	TGTGCCAGCAGTTTCGGTGGCGTTTCAAACGGGGGCACCATATATTTT
.	TRBV13	TRBJ1-1	few	CASSFMRPENTEAFF	TGTGCCAGCAGCTTTATGAGGCCCGAGAACACTGAAGCTTTCTTT
.	TRBV6-1	TRBJ2-1	.	CASRYRVSYNEQFF	TGTGCCAGCAGGTACAGGGTATCATACAATGAGCAGTTCTTC
TRBD1	TRBV27	TRBJ1-4	.	CASSPGQGRGEKLFF	TGTGCCAGCAGCCCGGGACAGGGACGGGGAGAAAAACTGTTTTTT
TRBD1	TRBV10-3	TRBJ2-1	.	CAISLNRGDEQFF	TGTGCCATCAGCCTAAACAGGGGCGATGAGCAGTTCTTC
.	TRBV7-3	TRBJ2-5	.	CASSPQSGRGSKETQYF	TGTGCCAGCAGTCCTCAGTCGGGAAGGGGGTCTAAAGAGACCCAGTACTTC
TRBD2	TRBV7-6	TRBJ2-1	.	CASTRGGAGNEQFF	TGTGCCAGCACGCGGGGGGGAGCGGGGAATGAGCAGTTCTTC
.	TRBV5-1	TRBJ1-3	.	CASSSLGSNVGNTIYF	TGCGCCAGCAGCTCCCTCGGGTCCAATGTGGGAAACACCATATATTTT
.	TRBV6-6	TRBJ1-5	.	CASSLFRGAGNQPQHF	TGTGCCAGCAGTTTATTCAGGGGCGCAGGCAATCAGCCCCAGCATTTT
.	TRBV28	TRBJ1-1	.	CAILAGTEAFF	TGTGCCATTCTTGCCGGGACTGAAGCTTTCTTT
.	TRBV7-3	TRBJ1-1	.	CASSPLQGRTEAFF	TGTGCCAGCAGCCCGTTACAGGGTAGGACTGAAGCTTTCTTT
.	TRBV5-1	TRBJ2-1	.	CASSLLGEAYNEQFF	TGCGCCAGCAGCTTGTTGGGGGAGGCGTACAATGAGCAGTTCTTC
.	TRBV30	TRBJ2-4	.	CAWSVGGLAKNIQYF	TGTGCCTGGAGTGTAGGGGGTTTAGCCAAAAACATTCAGTACTTC
TRBD2	TRBV9	TRBJ2-1	.	CASSVRTSGRYEQFF	TGTGCCAGCAGCGTTCGGACTAGCGGGAGGTATGAGCAGTTCTTC
.	TRBV10-3	TRBJ1-5	.	CAISEYRESNQPQHF	TGTGCCATCAGTGAGTATAGGGAGAGCAATCAGCCCCAGCATTTT
TRBD1	TRBV6-1	TRBJ2-1	.	CASSEWQGAYNEQFF	TGTGCCAGCAGTGAATGGCAGGGGGCTTACAATGAGCAGTTCTTC
TRBD1	TRBV5-4	TRBJ2-3	.	CASSWGQVESDTQYF	TGTGCCAGCAGCTGGGGACAGGTCGAGTCGGATACGCAGTATTTT
.	TRBV5-6	TRBJ1-1	few	CASSLVRHPNTEAFF	TGTGCCAGCAGCTTGGTGCGGCACCCGAACACTGAAGCTTTCTTT
.	TRBV28	TRBJ1-1	.	CASTSWGVEAFF	TGTGCCAGCACCTCTTGGGGGGTTGAAGCTTTCTTT
.	TRBV21-1	TRBJ2-5	few	CASSKTTGGRVETQYF	TGTGCCAGCAGCAAAACGACAGGGGGTAGGGTCGAGACCCAGTACTTC
TRBD1	TRBV2	TRBJ1-5	.	CASSRDRNQPQHF	TGTGCCAGCAGTAGGGACAGAAATCAGCCCCAGCATTTT
TRBD1	TRBV15	TRBJ1-1	few	CATSPDRANTEAFF	TGTGCCACCAGCCCAGACAGGGCCAACACTGAAGCTTTCTTT
TRBD1	TRBV9	TRBJ2-1	once	CASSPWTGTEQFF	TGTGCCAGCAGCCCGTGGACAGGTACTGAGCAGTTCTTC
TRBD1	TRBV5-1	TRBJ1-2	.	CASSLGLGTGGIHGYTF	TGCGCCAGCAGCTTGGGACTCGGGACAGGGGGTATCCACGGCTACACCTTC
.	TRBV9	TRBJ2-1	.	CASSTPRALGGNEQFF	TGTGCCAGCAGCACGCCCAGGGCTTTGGGTGGGAATGAGCAGTTCTTC
.	TRBV2	TRBJ1-1	.	CASSGSTGLTEAFF	TGTGCCAGCAGTGGTTCAACAGGGTTGACTGAAGCTTTCTTT
.	TRBV4-1	TRBJ2-5	.	CASSQDWESGAGRQETQYF	TGCGCCAGCAGCCAAGATTGGGAGAGCGGCGCGGGGCGCCAAGAGACCCAGTACTTC
TRBD1	TRBV5-1	TRBJ1-2	.	CASSPGGTADYGYTF	TGCGCCAGCAGCCCGGGAGGGACAGCCGACTATGGCTACACCTTC
.	TRBV28	TRBJ2-3	.	CASVQGGPNTQYF	TGTGCCAGCGTCCAGGGGGGCCCAAATACGCAGTATTTT
.	TRBV5-1	TRBJ1-3	.	CASSLTGQSSGNTIYF	TGCGCCAGCAGCTTGACCGGACAGAGCTCTGGAAACACCATATATTTT
.	TRBV7-2	TRBJ1-2	few	CASSLGQGSNGYTF	TGTGCCAGCAGCTTAGGCCAGGGGTCCAATGGCTACACCTTC
TRBD1	TRBV6-5	TRBJ2-1	.	CASSYSRGRGGEQFF	TGTGCCAGCAGTTACTCGAGGGGGCGAGGGGGTGAGCAGTTCTTC
.	TRBV10-1	TRBJ2-3	.	CASSPDTREQYF	TGCGCCAGCAGCCCCGACACTCGCGAGCAGTATTTT
.	TRBV7-6	TRBJ2-1	.	CASSLDGSSYNEQFF	TGTGCCAGCAGCTTAGATGGGAGCTCCTACAATGAGCAGTTCTTC
.	TRBV9	TRBJ2-2	.	CASTPLVGADGELFF	TGTGCCAGCACCCCCTTGGTGGGAGCGGACGGGGAGCTGTTTTTT
TRBD1	TRBV5-1	TRBJ1-2	.	CASSPTGGAQYGYTF	TGCGCCAGCAGCCCAACAGGGGGCGCGCAATATGGCTACACCTTC
.	TRBV29-1	TRBJ1-3	.	CSVKQGFSGNTIYF	TGCAGCGTGAAACAGGGATTCTCTGGAAACACCATATATTTT